Listed below are T cell receptor beta chains from one sample, sequenced in a study of metastatic and nonmetastatic thyroid tumors. TCRdb re-called clones via MiXCR from the PCR reads. The sample yields around 35,000 clones, around 17% seen once. Sequencing was done on a sample of blood. These receptors were taken from a female donor with papillary thyroid cancer or a benign thyroid nodule (not recorded which). Some clones in this sample may be carry-over from other donors' samples. The CDR3 runs from the conserved cysteine through the conserved F or W.

>TRBJ2-1|TRBV20-1
CSAHGGLAAGCEQFF
>TRBJ2-7|TRBV18
CASSPGRSYEQYF
>TRBJ1-4|TRBV19
CASSLSPGRLDEKLFF
>TRBJ2-7|TRBV5-1
CASRGSATYEQYF
>TRBJ1-4|TRBV6-1
CASRTGGEDEKLFF
>TRBJ1-1|TRBV28
CASSFGRVWFF
>TRBJ2-7|TRBV18
CASSPNGLGSGDEQYF
>TRBJ2-3|TRBV9
CASSQRGVRTDTQYF
>TRBJ2-3|TRBV15
CATSKAGSTDTQYF
>TRBJ2-1|TRBV5-1
CASSYDNEQFF
>TRBJ2-3|TRBV6-1
CASSLRRDIDTQYF
>TRBJ2-7|TRBV28
CASSPGTGVYYEQYF
>TRBJ1-1|TRBV6-2/TRBV6-3
CASRPGQVTKRVTEAFF
>TRBJ1-2|TRBV12-3/TRBV12-4
CASSLTGTGYTF
>TRBJ2-5|TRBV6-1
CASSFEGSQETQYF